This paragraph covers one T cell receptor beta chain sequence. The sample originates from a study of blood T cell repertoires in COVID-19. At the level of the study: PBMCs, B-cell-depleted T cells, or T cells were the source of the cDNA or gDNA that made up the material.

Assignments of participants to cohorts depended upon their own reported clinical history. Germline loops: CDR1 SNHLY, CDR2 FYNNEI. With 7 bases removed from V and 2 bases from J, the gap between germline ends came to 9 bases. The CDR3 length is 12 residues. Original handling: Amplifying reference gene primers gave estimates of nucleated cell counts. The table came from immunoSEQ multiplex PCR; TCRdb's copy has only in-frame clones and leaves some out. V, J and clone size were drawn from that table, and D and trimming were deduced from the DNA. The table records 150,000 or so clones, around 82% of them present only once.

This clonotype was obtained from a woman between 45 and 60 years old in a cohort exposed to, infected with or recovered from COVID-19 (not recorded which). Sequencing was carried out using PBMCs or T cells enriched from blood (not recorded which). The chain uses TRBV2 and TRBJ2-7, with a tentative D call TRBD1 (6 bases). The chain's CDR3 is CASTGDTYEQYF. As DNA, the CDR3 is TGTGCCAGCACAGGGGATACCTACGAGCAGTACTTC.